This TCR beta chain was recorded in a study of HIV-infected patients and healthy controls. Reverse transcription used around 500 ng RNA and constant-region primers for alpha and beta. Each of the alpha and beta chains got its own library through chain-specific third strand synthesis with indices. A single primer pair per chain amplified all rearrangements, with per-molecule barcodes. Each CDR3 protein gets one entry after TCRdb re-called the 5' RACE reads with MiXCR. The table records some 20,000 distinct CDR3 sequences, 12% of them present only once. At least ten counts were recorded for this clonotype. Its antigen is as yet unknown. Study-level findings and limits: CMV-associated CDR3s mostly grew nonsignificantly during therapy, while HIV-associated CDR3s declined significantly. Slight age and sex differences between study cohorts did not explain the diversity differences. HIV-infected patients shared fewer CDR3 sequences between individuals than healthy controls.

No cell fractionation was done, so the repertoire covers all unsorted peripheral blood T cells. Looked up from germline, CDR1 is SGHTA and CDR2 is FQGNSA. V shed 1 base and J shed 5 bases, with 9 bases lying between them. The CDR3 sequence is 14 residues long. This TCR was recovered from an adult in good health. The sequenced sample was blood. J is TRBJ1-5 and V is TRBV7-2; D is undetermined. CDR3 bases: TGTGCCAGCAGCTTAGGGCCCAACGATCAGCCCCAGCATTTT. Protein product: CASSLGPNDQPQHF. Combining the CDR3 with reference TRBV7-2 and TRBJ1-5 gives the whole variable domain GAGVSQSPSNKVTEKGKDVELRCDPISGHTALYWYRQSLGQGLEFLIYFQGNSAPDKSGLPSDRFSAERTGGSVSTLTIQRTQQEDSAVYLCASSLGPNDQPQHFGDGTRLSIL.